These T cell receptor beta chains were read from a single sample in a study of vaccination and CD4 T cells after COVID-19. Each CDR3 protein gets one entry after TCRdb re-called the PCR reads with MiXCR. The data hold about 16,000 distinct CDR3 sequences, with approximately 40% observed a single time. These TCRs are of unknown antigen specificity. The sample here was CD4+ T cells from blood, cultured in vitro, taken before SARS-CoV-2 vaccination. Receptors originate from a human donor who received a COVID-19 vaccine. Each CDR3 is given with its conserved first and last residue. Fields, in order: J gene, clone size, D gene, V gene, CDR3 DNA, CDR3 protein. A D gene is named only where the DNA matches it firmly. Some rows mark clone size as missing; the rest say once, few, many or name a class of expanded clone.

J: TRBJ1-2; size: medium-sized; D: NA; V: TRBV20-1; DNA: TGCAGTGCTAGAGATCAAGGGCGTGGTGGCTACACCTTC; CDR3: CSARDQGRGGYTF
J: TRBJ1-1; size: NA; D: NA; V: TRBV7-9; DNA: TGTGCCAGCAGCTTAGCGACACACGTCAGGGGCGTAAGGAACACTGAAGCTTTCTTT; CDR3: CASSLATHVRGVRNTEAFF
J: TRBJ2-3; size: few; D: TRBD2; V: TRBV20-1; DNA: TGCAGTGCTAGAGATGCAGGGCTAGCGGTATCAGATACGCAGTATTTT; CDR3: CSARDAGLAVSDTQYF
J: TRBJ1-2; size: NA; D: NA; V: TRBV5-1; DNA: TGCGCCAGCAGTCGCGGGAACTATGGCTACACCTTC; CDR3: CASSRGNYGYTF
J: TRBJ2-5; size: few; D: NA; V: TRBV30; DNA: TGTGCCTGGAGTCCAACCGAAAAGACCCAGTACTTC; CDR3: CAWSPTEKTQYF
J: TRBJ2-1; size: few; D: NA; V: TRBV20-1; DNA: TGCAGTGCTAGAGAGGGGGCGGGGGAATACAATGAGCAGTTCTTC; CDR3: CSAREGAGEYNEQFF
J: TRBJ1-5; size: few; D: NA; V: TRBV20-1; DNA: TGCAGTGCTAGAGGGGCGATCAGCAATCAGCCCCAGCATTTT; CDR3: CSARGAISNQPQHF
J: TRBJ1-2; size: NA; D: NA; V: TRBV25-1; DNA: TGTGCCAGCAGGGCGGAGTACTATGGCTACACCTTC; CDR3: CASRAEYYGYTF
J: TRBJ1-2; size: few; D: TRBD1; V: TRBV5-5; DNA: TGTGCCAGCAGCTTGGTCACCGAGGGGGCCGCCCTCTATGGCTACACCTTC; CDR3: CASSLVTEGAALYGYTF
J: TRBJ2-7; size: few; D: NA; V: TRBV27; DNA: TGTGCCAGCCGTGATGCAGGAAGAACCTACGAGCAGTACTTC; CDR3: CASRDAGRTYEQYF
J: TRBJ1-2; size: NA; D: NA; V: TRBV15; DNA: TGTGCCACCAGCAGAAAGACATCCACGCTGTATGGCTACACCTTC; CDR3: CATSRKTSTLYGYTF
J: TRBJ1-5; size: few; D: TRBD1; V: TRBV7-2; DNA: TGTGCCAGCAGCCCGGACAGGTATCAGCCCCAGCATTTT; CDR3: CASSPDRYQPQHF
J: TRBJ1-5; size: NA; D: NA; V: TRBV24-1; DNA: TGTGCCACCAGTGATTGTATGTTCCAGGGAGGTAGACAGCCCCAGCATTTT; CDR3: CATSDCMFQGGRQPQHF
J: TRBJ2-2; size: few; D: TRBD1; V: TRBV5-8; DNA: TGTGCCAGCAGCCCCGTTCCTCTGGGGCAGGGGGCCGGGGAGCTGTTTTTT; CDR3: CASSPVPLGQGAGELFF
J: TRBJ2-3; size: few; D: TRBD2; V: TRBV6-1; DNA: TGTGCCAGCAGCCACGGACTAGCGGGGGCAGGCACCCATACGCAGTATTTT; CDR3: CASSHGLAGAGTHTQYF
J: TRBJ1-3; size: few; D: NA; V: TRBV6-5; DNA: TGTGCCAGCAGTTATTCATCTTTAGGCTCTGGAAACACCATATATTTT; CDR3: CASSYSSLGSGNTIYF
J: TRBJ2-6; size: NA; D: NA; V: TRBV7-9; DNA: TGTGCCAGCAGCTTCCGGCTAGCGATAACCTCTGGGGCCAACGTCCTGACTTTC; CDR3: CASSFRLAITSGANVLTF
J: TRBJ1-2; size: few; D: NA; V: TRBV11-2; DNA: TGTGCCAGCAGCTTTGGTGTGAATGTGAACTATGGCTACACCTTC; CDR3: CASSFGVNVNYGYTF
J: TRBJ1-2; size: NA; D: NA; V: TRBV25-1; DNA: TGTGCCAGCAGTGACCTACAGGGCCTGGCCTATGGCTACACCTTC; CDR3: CASSDLQGLAYGYTF
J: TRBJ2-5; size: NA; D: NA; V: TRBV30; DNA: TGTGCCTGGAGTTCAGGGGCCGGGGAGACCCAGTACTTC; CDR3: CAWSSGAGETQYF
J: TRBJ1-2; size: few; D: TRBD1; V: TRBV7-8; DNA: TGTGCCAGCAGCCCAGGGACAGGGGGCTACACCTTC; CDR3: CASSPGTGGYTF
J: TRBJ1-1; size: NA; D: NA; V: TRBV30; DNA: TGTGCCTGGAGTCGGTCTCTGAAGGCTGAAGCTTTCTTT; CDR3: CAWSRSLKAEAFF
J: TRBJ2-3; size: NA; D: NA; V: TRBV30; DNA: TGTGCCTGGGGTAGGGGCGGGGAGACAGATACGCAGTATTTT; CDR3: CAWGRGGETDTQYF
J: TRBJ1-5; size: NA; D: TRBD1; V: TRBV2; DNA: TGTGCCAGCAGTGAAGCTTGGGAGCGACAGGGAGACAATCAGCCCCAGCATTTT; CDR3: CASSEAWERQGDNQPQHF
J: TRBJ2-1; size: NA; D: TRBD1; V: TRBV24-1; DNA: TGTGCCACCAGTGACTCCGGGACAGGGTCCTACAATGAGCAGTTCTTC; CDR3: CATSDSGTGSYNEQFF
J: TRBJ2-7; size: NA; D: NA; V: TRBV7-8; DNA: TGTGCCAGCAGCCCGAGGGGGGGACTCAAGGACGAGCAGTACTTC; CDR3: CASSPRGGLKDEQYF
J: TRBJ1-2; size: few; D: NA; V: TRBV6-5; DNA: TGTGCCAGCAGTTACTCGAGGGGTTTACCCCTTAACTATGGCTACACCTTC; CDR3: CASSYSRGLPLNYGYTF
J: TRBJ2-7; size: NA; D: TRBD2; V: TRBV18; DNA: TGTGCCAGCTCACGTACTAGCGGGGTATCCTACGAGCAGTACTTC; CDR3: CASSRTSGVSYEQYF
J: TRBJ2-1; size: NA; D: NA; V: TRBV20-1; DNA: TGCAGTGCTAGAGACGACAGGTGGGAGGGCTACAATGAGCAGTTCTTC; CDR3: CSARDDRWEGYNEQFF